This T cell receptor beta chain was identified during a study of control samples from healthy donors and cancer patients. The CDR3 extends over 18 amino acids. Germline V gene data show CDR1 as SGHTS and CDR2 as YDEGEE. V lost 0 bases and J lost 0, with 13 bases in between. Generated by immunoSEQ multiplex PCR, the TCRdb table keeps only in-frame clones and is missing some. Among 110,000 to 150,000 clones listed, 90% to 95% were seen once. This TCR came from a man between 40 and 49 years old in good health. The chain couples TRBV5-8 to TRBJ1-6; tentative D call: TRBD1 (5 bases). Sequencing used blood. DNA of the CDR3: TGTGCCAGCAGCTTGGCCGCCCCAGGGAGCTCCTATAATTCACCCCTCCACTTT. As protein: CASSLAAPGSSYNSPLHF.